These 21 T cell receptor beta chains originate from one sample sequenced in a study of blood T cell repertoires in COVID-19. Clones were read by immunoSEQ multiplex PCR, and TCRdb kept only the in-frame ones, dropping some. The repertoire holds around 100,000 clones, with roughly 85% as singletons. Sequenced sample: peripheral blood. The receptors here all came from a human donor in a cohort sampled during active COVID-19.

The genes are TRBV18 and TRBJ2-3; D is ambiguous. V was trimmed by 3 bases and J by 6 bases, leaving 16 bases between them. This CDR3 has 15 amino acids. The V gene's germline CDR1 is KGHSH and CDR2 LQKENI. CDR3 nucleotide sequence: TGTGCCAGCTCACCCCCGACTTCTCGGGTGGATACGCAGTATTTT. It is translated as CASSPPTSRVDTQYF.

V gene TRBV6-5 combines with J gene TRBJ2-2, with D perhaps matching TRBD1 (5 bases). CDR3 length: 15 amino acids. Trimming took 7 bases from V and 1 from J, leaving 13 bases between them. CDR1 is MNHEY and CDR2 is SVGAGI in the germline V gene. CDR3 amino acids: CASNKITGNTGELFF. In DNA, the CDR3 is TGTGCCAGCAACAAAATTACAGGGAACACCGGGGAGCTGTTTTTT.

This clone occurred once. This chain links TRBV7-8 with TRBJ2-7, with D maybe TRBD1 (6 bases). The CDR3 sequence is 14 residues long. Germline assignment: CDR1 SGHVS and CDR2 FQNEAQ. Trimming pared 5 bases from V and 2 bases from J, leaving 13 bases between. Here the CDR3 reads CASSEQGIAYEQYF. The CDR3 nucleotides are TGTGCCAGCAGCGAACAGGGTATAGCCTACGAGCAGTACTTC.

The V and J genes are TRBV28 and TRBJ1-2, with D possibly being TRBD1 (6 bases). The CDR3 contains 12 residues. Germline CDR1 MDHEN, CDR2 SYDVKM. V lost 7 bases, J lost 4 bases, and 10 bases lay in between. This chain's CDR3 is CASNGGFYGYTF. The CDR3 coding sequence is TGTGCCAGCAATGGGGGCTTCTATGGCTACACCTTC.

The chain joins TRBV6-6 to TRBJ1-2; the D gene is possibly TRBD1 (6 bases). This CDR3 spans 12 amino acids. Germline V gene sequence: CDR1 MNHNY, CDR2 SVGAGI (reference sequence). The V gene lost 5 bases and the J gene lost 8 bases, with 12 bases spanning the gap. CDR3 in amino acids: CASSLSGDGYTF. The CDR3 DNA reads as TGTGCCAGCAGTCTGTCAGGGGACGGCTACACCTTC.

The chain carries TRBV12-3 or TRBV12-4 and TRBJ2-3; D remains ambiguous. V lost 6 bases, J lost 0 bases, and 4 bases lay in between. The CDR3 contains 12 residues. The CDR3 DNA reads TGTGCCAGCAGATCGAGCACAGATACGCAGTATTTT. It encodes CASRSSTDTQYF.

The V call is TRBV28, the J call TRBJ2-6; D gene ambiguous. The V end was cut by 6 bases, the J end by 0 bases, with 6 bases between. This CDR3 spans 14 amino acids. CDR1 is MDHEN, CDR2 SYDVKM, per germline. The CDR3 DNA reads TGTGCCAGCAGCAAGCCCTCTGGGGCCAACGTCCTGACTTTC. This translates into CASSKPSGANVLTF. Complete variable domain (other parts from reference TRBV28 and TRBJ2-6): DVKVTQSSRYLVKRTGEKVFLECVQDMDHENMFWYRQDPGLGLRLIYFSYDVKMKEKGDIPEGYSVSREKKERFSLILESASTNQTSMYLCASSKPSGANVLTFGAGSRLTVL.

The chain carries TRBV10-1 and TRBJ2-3; 7 nucleotides match TRBD2. This CDR3 spans 20 amino acids. The V segment lost 0 bases and the J segment 0 bases; nucleotides outside the gene matches: 15. Germline V gene data show CDR1 as WNHNN and CDR2 as SYGVQD (reference sequence). The CDR3: CASSESALGEGPGSTDTQYF. CDR3 sequence (DNA): TGCGCCAGCAGTGAGTCGGCCTTGGGGGAGGGCCCAGGGAGCACAGATACGCAGTATTTT.

The V and J genes are TRBV9 and TRBJ1-1, with D hard to call. Germline CDR1 reads SGDLS; CDR2 reads YYNGEE. Trimming removed 4 bases from V and 4 bases from J, with 17 bases in between. The CDR3 length is 15 residues. The CDR3 here is CASSPTAGAGTEAFF. DNA for the CDR3: TGTGCCAGCAGCCCCACTGCGGGCGCCGGCACTGAAGCTTTCTTT.

As to this clone: Other DNA sequences in the sample encode the same CDR3. The rearrangement links TRBV19 to TRBJ2-6; D gene uncertain. CDR1 is LNHDA, CDR2 SQIVND, per germline (reference sequence). The length of the CDR3 is 14 residues. V gave up 3 bases and J gave up 4 bases, with 7 bases separating them. This CDR3 reads CASSIQTGANVLTF. For the CDR3, the DNA is TGTGCCAGTAGTATCCAGACAGGGGCCAACGTCCTGACTTTC.

The V gene is TRBV27, the J gene TRBJ2-5; 8 positions match TRBD1. V shed 6 bases, J shed 5 bases, and the junction held 8 bases outside the gene matches. This CDR3 spans 14 amino acids. The germline gives CDR1 MNHEY, CDR2 SMNVEV (reference sequence). The CDR3 sequence is CASSRTGGQETQYF. CDR3 nucleotides: TGTGCCAGCAGCCGAACAGGGGGTCAGGAGACCCAGTACTTC.

The chain carries TRBV14 and TRBJ2-3; no reliable D call. The V end lost 1 base, the J end lost 8 bases, and 7 bases lay between the germline ends. The CDR3 sequence is 12 residues long. Germline CDR1 is SGHDN and CDR2 is FVKESK. CDR3 nucleotides: TGTGCCAGCAGCCAAGTAGCTGGTACGCAGTATTTT. Its protein is CASSQVAGTQYF.

The chain has TRBV27 and TRBJ2-3; no definite D call. In germline, CDR1 is MNHEY, CDR2 SMNVEV (reference sequence). V was trimmed by 4 bases and J by 4 bases, leaving 9 bases between them. This CDR3 spans 13 amino acids. DNA of the CDR3: TGTGCCAGCAGTTCAGTGAGGCCAGATACGCAGTATTTT. As protein: CASSSVRPDTQYF.

The table lists this clone with a few counts. The chain uses TRBV28 and TRBJ1-1; 9 positions agree with TRBD1. V was pared by 6 bases and J by 4 bases, with 3 bases of the junction left unmatched. The CDR3 is 13 residues long. The germline gives CDR1 MDHEN, CDR2 SYDVKM. CDR3 DNA sequence: TGTGCCAGCAGGGACAGGGGAAGCACTGAAGCTTTCTTT. This codes for CASRDRGSTEAFF.

The rearrangement joins TRBV5-1 to TRBJ2-4, with a possible D match to TRBD1 (5 bases). CDR3 length: 13 amino acids. The ends were cut back, 3 bases at V and 13 bases at J, with 17 bases in the middle. Germline-derived CDR1 and CDR2 are SGHRS and YFSETQ. As DNA, the CDR3 is TGCGCCAGCAGCTCGGACGGTTGGACAAGCCAGTACTTC. Translating gives CASSSDGWTSQYF.

The chain has TRBV6-5 and TRBJ2-7; the D is unclear. Trimming took off 2 bases at V and 6 bases at J, with 5 bases between the two ends. The germline V gene has CDR1 MNHEY and CDR2 SVGAGI. The CDR3 sequence is 11 residues long. CDR3 DNA sequence: TGTGCCAGCAGTTACCTAGGCGAGCAGTACTTC. It translates to CASSYLGEQYF.

This clone was picked up a small number of times. This rearrangement joins TRBV2 to TRBJ1-5, with D perhaps TRBD1 (6 bases). This CDR3 is 12 amino acids long. Trimming took 2 bases from V and 15 from J, leaving 14 bases between them. Per germline, CDR1 SNHLY and CDR2 FYNNEI. In DNA, the CDR3 is TGTGCCAGCAGTGAACGCGGGCGCAGGGGGCATTTT. It encodes CASSERGRRGHF.

The chain links TRBV6-5 to TRBJ1-2; possibly TRBD1 for D (6 bases). Germline CDR1 MNHEY, CDR2 SVGAGI. CDR3 length equals 13 residues. With 2 bases removed from V and 6 bases from J, the gap between germline ends came to 10 bases. As DNA, the CDR3 is TGTGCCAGCAGTTACACAGGGTGGGATGGCTACACCTTC. Its translation: CASSYTGWDGYTF.

J is TRBJ2-3 and V is TRBV5-4; D uncertain. Trimming shortened V by 0 bases and J by 2 bases, and 16 bases separated the two germline ends. Germline lookup yields CDR1 SGHNT and CDR2 YYREEE (reference sequence). The CDR3 extends over 17 amino acids. DNA for the CDR3: TGTGCCAGCAGCTTGGGTGCGGTAAAACTTCCCACAGATACGCAGTATTTT. The encoded protein is CASSLGAVKLPTDTQYF.

The J gene is TRBJ2-1, the V gene TRBV3-1 (or the pseudogene TRBV3-2), with unresolved D. V lost 0 bases to trimming and J lost 0 bases, with 6 bases between them. The length of the CDR3 is 15 residues. The germline gives CDR1 LGHDT, CDR2 YNNKEL (reference sequence). CDR3 nucleotide sequence: TGTGCCAGCAGCCAAGAGGCATTCTCCTACAATGAGCAGTTCTTC. This encodes CASSQEAFSYNEQFF.

The chain carries TRBV5-6 and TRBJ2-4; TRBD2 might be the D (6 bases). V dropped 2 bases and J dropped 4 bases, with 16 bases sitting between them. This CDR3 spans 16 amino acids. Germline V gene lookup returns CDR1 SGHDT and CDR2 YYEEEE. The CDR3 sequence is CASSFSAGRGKNIQYF. The CDR3 DNA reads TGTGCCAGCAGCTTCTCGGCCGGGAGAGGGAAAAACATTCAGTACTTC.